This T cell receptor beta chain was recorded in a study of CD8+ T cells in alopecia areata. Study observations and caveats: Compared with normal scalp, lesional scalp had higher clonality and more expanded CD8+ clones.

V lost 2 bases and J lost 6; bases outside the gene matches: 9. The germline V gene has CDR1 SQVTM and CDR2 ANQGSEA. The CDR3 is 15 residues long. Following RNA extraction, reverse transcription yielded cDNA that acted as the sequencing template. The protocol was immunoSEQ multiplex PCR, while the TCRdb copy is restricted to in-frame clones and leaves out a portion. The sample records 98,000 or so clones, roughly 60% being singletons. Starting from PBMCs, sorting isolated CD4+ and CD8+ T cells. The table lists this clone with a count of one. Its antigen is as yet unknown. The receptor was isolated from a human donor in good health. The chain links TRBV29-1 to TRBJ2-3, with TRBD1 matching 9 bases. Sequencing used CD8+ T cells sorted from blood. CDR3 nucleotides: TGCAGCGTTGAATATTGGACAGGGGTCTCGGATACGCAGTATTTT. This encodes CSVEYWTGVSDTQYF.